The T cell receptor (beta chain) described here comes from a study of control samples from healthy donors and cancer patients. Only in-frame clones appear in the TCRdb table, and some are missing; sequencing was by immunoSEQ multiplex PCR. The profile shows roughly 120,000 clones, around nine tenths of them singletons. Looked up from germline, CDR1 is SGHNT and CDR2 is YYREEE (reference sequence). This CDR3 comprises 14 residues. Trimming took off 1 base at V and 3 bases at J, with 8 bases between the two ends. The sample consisted of blood. The TCR comes from a woman aged 70-85 years in good health. The chain employs TRBV5-4 and TRBJ1-5, with D possibly TRBD1 on 5 matching bases. In DNA, the CDR3 is TGTGCCAGCAGCTTGACAGGCTCCAATCAGCCCCAGCATTTT. As protein: CASSLTGSNQPQHF. The full variable domain, with the rest looked up from reference TRBV5-4 and TRBJ1-5, is ETGVTQSPTHLIKTRGQQVTLRCSSQSGHNTVSWYQQALGQGPQFIFQYYREEENGRGNFPPRFSGLQFPNYSSELNVNALELDDSALYLCASSLTGSNQPQHFGDGTRLSIL.